Listed below are T cell receptor beta chains from one sample, sequenced in a study of cytomegalovirus exposure and HLA in healthy donors. Assay: immunoSEQ multiplex PCR; the TCRdb copy retains only in-frame clones and omits some. The data contain roughly 200,000 clones, around 79% of them singletons. The material sequenced was PBMCs. The source of these receptors is a girl aged 10 to 17 in good health and CMV-seropositive. CDR3s include the opening cysteine and the closing phenylalanine or tryptophan. D genes are given only for firm matches. Clone size appears in some rows only: once, few, many, or a class for an expanded clone.

TRBJ2-3	NA	NA	TRBV7-7	CASSLTTWPGADTQYF	TGTGCCAGCAGCTTGACTACATGGCCCGGGGCAGATACGCAGTATTTT
TRBJ2-3	few	NA	TRBV5-1	CASSLTGITDTQYF	TGCGCCAGCAGCTTAACAGGGATCACAGATACGCAGTATTTT
TRBJ2-5	NA	NA	TRBV4-1	CASSPGTSQETQYF	TGCGCCAGCAGCCCCGGGACTTCTCAAGAGACCCAGTACTTC
TRBJ2-3	once	TRBD2	TRBV10-2	CASSESSGGTDTQYF	TGCGCCAGCAGTGAGTCCAGCGGGGGGACAGATACGCAGTATTTT
TRBJ1-2	NA	NA	TRBV5-5	CASSLLQGNSNYGYTF	TGTGCCAGCAGCTTGCTGCAGGGGAATTCCAACTATGGCTACACCTTC
TRBJ2-1	few	TRBD2	TRBV4-1	CASSVGLAGEYNEQFF	TGCGCCAGCAGCGTGGGACTAGCGGGGGAATACAATGAGCAGTTCTTC
TRBJ2-7	NA	TRBD1	TRBV4-3	CASSRRDRGYEQYF	TGCGCCAGCAGCCGCCGGGACAGGGGCTACGAGCAGTACTTC
TRBJ1-1	few	TRBD1	TRBV6-5	CATTQGAFETEAFF	TGTGCCACGACACAGGGGGCATTCGAAACTGAAGCTTTCTTT
TRBJ2-7	NA	NA	TRBV7-9	CASSSTVLGGRGYEQYF	TGTGCCAGCAGCTCCACGGTCTTAGGTGGTAGAGGCTACGAGCAGTACTTC
TRBJ2-1	NA	NA	TRBV7-9	CASSPEGRDLKNEQFF	TGTGCCAGCAGCCCAGAAGGGCGGGATTTAAAGAATGAGCAGTTCTTC
TRBJ2-7	NA	TRBD1	TRBV11-3	CASSLGGQGTHEQYF	TGTGCCAGCAGCTTGGGCGGACAGGGCACCCACGAGCAGTACTTC
TRBJ2-3	NA	TRBD1	TRBV18	CASSPILRTGGNTDTQYF	TGTGCCAGCTCTCCCATCCTAAGGACAGGGGGAAACACAGATACGCAGTATTTT
TRBJ2-1	NA	TRBD2	TRBV19	CATRPWVTSGSDSYNEQFF	TGTGCCACCCGGCCGTGGGTGACTAGCGGGTCCGATTCCTACAATGAGCAGTTCTTC
TRBJ1-5	once	NA	TRBV5-8	CASSLGGGSNQPQHF	TGTGCCAGCAGCTTGGGAGGAGGCAGCAATCAGCCCCAGCATTTT
TRBJ2-6	few	NA	TRBV4-1	CASSRDSSGANVLTF	TGCGCCAGCAGCCGAGACAGCTCTGGGGCCAACGTCCTGACTTTC
TRBJ2-7	NA	NA	TRBV4-3	CASSRPTSATRGYEQYF	TGCGCCAGCAGCCGCCCTACCTCGGCGACACGGGGTTACGAGCAGTACTTC
TRBJ2-5	NA	TRBD1	TRBV4-1	CASRTGTGDQETQYF	TGCGCCAGCAGAACCGGGACAGGGGACCAAGAGACCCAGTACTTC
TRBJ2-2	NA	NA	TRBV4-1	CASSHVRDWGLGGELFF	TGCGCCAGCAGCCACGTCCGGGACTGGGGCCTAGGCGGGGAGCTGTTTTTT
TRBJ2-5	NA	NA	TRBV5-4	CASRAGPEETQYF	TGTGCCAGCAGGGCGGGACCTGAAGAGACCCAGTACTTC
TRBJ1-2	NA	TRBD1	TRBV19	CASKLSGTGYGYTF	TGTGCCAGCAAATTATCCGGGACAGGGTATGGCTACACCTTC